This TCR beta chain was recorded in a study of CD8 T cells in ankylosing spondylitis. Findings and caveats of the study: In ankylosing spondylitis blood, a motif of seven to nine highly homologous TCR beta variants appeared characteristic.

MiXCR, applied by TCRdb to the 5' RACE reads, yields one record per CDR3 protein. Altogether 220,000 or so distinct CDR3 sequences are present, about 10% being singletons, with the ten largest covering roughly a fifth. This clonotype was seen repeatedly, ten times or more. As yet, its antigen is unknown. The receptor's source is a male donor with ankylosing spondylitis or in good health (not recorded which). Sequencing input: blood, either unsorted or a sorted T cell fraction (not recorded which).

The CDR3 reads CSAGDTTRDTQYF. DNA of the CDR3: TGCAGTGCTGGGGACACCACGCGAGATACGCAGTATTTT. V is TRBV20-1 and J is TRBJ2-3; D possibly corresponds to TRBD1 (6 bases). The CDR3 covers 13 residues. V was clipped by 5 bases and J by 5 bases, with 14 bases between them. In germline, CDR1 is DFQATT, CDR2 SNEGSKA (reference sequence).